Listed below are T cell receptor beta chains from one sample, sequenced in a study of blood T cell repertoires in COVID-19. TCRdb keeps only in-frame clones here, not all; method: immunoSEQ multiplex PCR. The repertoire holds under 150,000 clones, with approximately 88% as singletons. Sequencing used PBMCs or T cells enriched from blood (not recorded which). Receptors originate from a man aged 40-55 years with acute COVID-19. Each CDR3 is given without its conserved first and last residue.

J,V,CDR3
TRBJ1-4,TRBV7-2,ASTRTVNEKLF
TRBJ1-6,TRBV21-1,ASSAKPGQGDKWLNSPLH
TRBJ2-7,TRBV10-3,AISTTLRDEQY
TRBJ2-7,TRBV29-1,SVTQGHRSYEQY
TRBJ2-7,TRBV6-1,ASSDVLAAYEQY
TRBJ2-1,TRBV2,ASTGLAGGRVTEGQF
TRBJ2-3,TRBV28,ASSGTSGRHLWRDTQY
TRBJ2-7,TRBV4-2,ASSAPGTPYEQY
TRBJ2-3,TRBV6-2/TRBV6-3,ASSQTSGTGTDTQY
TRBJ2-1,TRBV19,ASTLAGGNNEQF
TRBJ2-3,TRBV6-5,ASRTTGFNTQY
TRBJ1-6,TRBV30,AWRGAYNSPLH
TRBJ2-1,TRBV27,ASSLSPWTGSYNEQF
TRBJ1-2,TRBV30,AWREGRDYGYT
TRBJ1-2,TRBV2,ASSVLRLANYGYT
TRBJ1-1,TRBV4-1,ASSPSGTFMNTEAF
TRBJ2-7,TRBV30,AWNPGGSYEQY
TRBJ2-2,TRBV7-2,ASSVGWDSGTGELF
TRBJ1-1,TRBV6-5,ATQKVTVMNTEAF
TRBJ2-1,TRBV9,ASSVLAGGSKGEQF
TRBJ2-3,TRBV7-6,ASSLTGGLVDTQY
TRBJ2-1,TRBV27,ASSLWLAGGNEQF
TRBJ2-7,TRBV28,ASSYRDSGSYEQY
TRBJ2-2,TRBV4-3,ASSQEPRDTGELF
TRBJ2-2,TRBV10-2,ASRNRVMNAGELF
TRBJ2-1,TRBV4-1,ASSQDRLAGPNNEQF
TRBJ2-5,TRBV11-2,ASSLHNRLKETQY
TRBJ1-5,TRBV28,ASSLGGTNQPQH
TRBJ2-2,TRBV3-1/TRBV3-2,ASSRGTGELF
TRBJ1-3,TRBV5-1,ASSLDAGSGNTIY
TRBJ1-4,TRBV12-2,ASRLAGSRDRGREKLF
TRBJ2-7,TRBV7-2,ASSLTSVDGGEQY
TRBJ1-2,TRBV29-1,SVEDAGVGYT
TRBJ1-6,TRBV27,ASSLNRASPLH
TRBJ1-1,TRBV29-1,SVGETGPTEAF
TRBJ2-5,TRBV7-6,ASSVAPGLAGTETQY
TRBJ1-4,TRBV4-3,ASSQDQGLDEKLF
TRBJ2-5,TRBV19,ASSGTATQETQY